Shown below are 3 T cell receptor beta chains from a single sample sequenced in a study of blood T cell repertoires in COVID-19. Sequencing was performed with immunoSEQ multiplex PCR; in TCRdb, only in-frame clones are kept and a portion is missing. The sample shows a few hundred thousand clones, around 88% of them seen only once. Sequenced material: PBMCs or T cells enriched from blood (not recorded which). These TCRs come from a woman between 50 and 59 years old with acute COVID-19.

The genes are TRBV18 and TRBJ2-2; D perhaps matches TRBD2 (6 bases). CDR3 length: 16 residues. The V and J ends lost 0 bases and 3 bases respectively, with 11 bases between them. Germline CDR1 KGHSH, CDR2 LQKENI. The CDR3 reads CASSPPPGVHTGELFF. The CDR3 bases are TGTGCCAGCTCACCACCGCCGGGAGTTCACACCGGGGAGCTGTTTTTT.

This rearrangement joins TRBV27 to TRBJ1-6; D gene ambiguous. V lost 3 bases to trimming and J lost 7 bases, with 13 bases between them. The CDR3 consists of 15 residues. CDR1 MNHEY and CDR2 SMNVEV come from the germline V gene (reference sequence). Here the CDR3 DNA reads TGTGCCAGCAGTTTCGCGGGTCGGTTGAATTCACCCCTCCACTTT. Amino acid sequence: CASSFAGRLNSPLHF.

The J gene is TRBJ2-2, the V gene TRBV12-3 or TRBV12-4; the D is unclear. The CDR3 spans 13 residues. V lost 6 bases to trimming and J lost 3 bases, with 8 bases between them. The CDR3 DNA sequence: TGTGCCAGCAGCCGACATGACACCGGGGAGCTGTTTTTT. This gives the protein CASSRHDTGELFF.